This T cell receptor beta chain was sequenced during a study of T cells after yellow fever vaccination. Trimming at V came to 6 bases and at J to 0 bases, leaving 5 bases not matched to a gene. Per germline, CDR1 MNHNS and CDR2 SASEGT. The CDR3 is 17 amino acids. This clonotype was picked up one time. TCRdb ran MiXCR on the 5' RACE reads and lists one entry per CDR3 protein. Of roughly 520,000 distinct CDR3 sequences listed, around a fifth were seen once; the top ten hold 16%. The sequence was collected from a man aged 18-30 years who received the YFV17D yellow fever vaccine. Specimen: PBMCs, collected approximately 20 days after the first yellow fever vaccination. The chain combines TRBV6-1 with TRBJ2-6; TRBD1 matches at 10 bases. In DNA form, the CDR3 reads TGTGCCAGCAGCACGGGACAGGGGCACTCTGGGGCCAACGTCCTGACTTTC. It encodes CASSTGQGHSGANVLTF.